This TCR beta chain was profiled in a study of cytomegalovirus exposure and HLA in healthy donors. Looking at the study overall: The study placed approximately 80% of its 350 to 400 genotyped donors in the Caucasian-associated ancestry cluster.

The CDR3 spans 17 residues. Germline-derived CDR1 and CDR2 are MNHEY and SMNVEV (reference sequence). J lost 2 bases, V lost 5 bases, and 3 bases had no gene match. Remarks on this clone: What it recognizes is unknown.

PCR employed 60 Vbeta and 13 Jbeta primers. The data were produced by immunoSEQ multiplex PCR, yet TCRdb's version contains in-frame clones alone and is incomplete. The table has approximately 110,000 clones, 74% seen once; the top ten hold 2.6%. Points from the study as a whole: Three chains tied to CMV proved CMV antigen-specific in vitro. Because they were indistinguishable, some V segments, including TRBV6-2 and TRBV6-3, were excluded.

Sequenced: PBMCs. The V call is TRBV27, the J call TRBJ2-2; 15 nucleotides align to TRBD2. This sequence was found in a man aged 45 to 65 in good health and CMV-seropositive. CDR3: CASSRGLAGGNTGELFF. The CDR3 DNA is TGTGCCAGCAGTCGGGGACTAGCGGGAGGTAACACCGGGGAGCTGTTTTTT.